One and the same sample provided the 29 T cell receptor beta chains below, sequenced in a study of shared clonotypes between healthy human individuals. Assay: immunoSEQ multiplex PCR; the TCRdb copy retains only in-frame clones and omits some. The table has about 1.5 million clones, approximately 98% seen once. Source material: naive CD4+ T cells sorted from blood. The subset is: CD45RA+ positively selected. Receptors originate from a man younger than 45 in good health.

This rearrangement joins TRBV5-1 to TRBJ2-1; 9 bases line up with TRBD1. V dropped 3 bases and J dropped 7; count of bases not matched to a gene: 8. This CDR3 has 15 amino acids. Germline CDR1 and CDR2: SGHRS and YFSETQ. The CDR3 loop is CASSSPGQGVNEQFF. CDR3 DNA sequence: TGCGCCAGCAGCTCACCGGGACAGGGCGTTAATGAGCAGTTCTTC.

This chain connects TRBV5-8 to TRBJ1-1, with no clear D. CDR3 length: 15 residues. V shed 2 bases and J shed 1 base, with 12 bases lying between them. Germline V gene lookup returns CDR1 SGHTS and CDR2 YDEGEE. The CDR3 region has the DNA TGTGCCAGCAGCTTCCGAGGCTCTGGGAACACTGAAGCTTTCTTT. Translating it yields CASSFRGSGNTEAFF.

The chain employs TRBV7-2 and TRBJ2-3, with 9 bases that match TRBD2. J lost 0 bases, V lost 0 bases, and 7 bases had no gene match. Per the germline V gene, CDR1 is SGHTA and CDR2 is FQGNSA. The CDR3 runs 18 residues. DNA of the CDR3: TGTGCCAGCAGCTTAGCTTCAAGCGGGGGGCCTAGCACAGATACGCAGTATTTT. It translates to CASSLASSGGPSTDTQYF.

V and J are TRBV5-1 and TRBJ2-7, with 8 positions matching TRBD1. The junction had 16 bases not matched to a gene; V was cut back by 4 bases and J by 4 bases. The CDR3 has 17 amino acids. Per germline, CDR1 SGHRS and CDR2 YFSETQ. The CDR3 DNA is TGCGCCAGCAGCGGATACGGACAGGGAAGTTTGGGTTACGAGCAGTACTTC. Protein sequence: CASSGYGQGSLGYEQYF.

This chain links TRBV28 with TRBJ2-7; D is ambiguous. CDR3 length: 11 amino acids. Trimming stripped 3 bases from V and 8 bases from J, with 8 bases between. Germline loops: CDR1 MDHEN, CDR2 SYDVKM. The CDR3 DNA reads TGTGCCAGCAGTTTTGGGCTTCAGCAGTACTTC. It is translated as CASSFGLQQYF.

The chain has TRBV2 and TRBJ2-7; possibly TRBD1 or TRBD2 for D (5 bases each). The germline V and J ends were trimmed by 5 bases and 6 bases, with 14 bases remaining between them. CDR1 is SNHLY and CDR2 is FYNNEI in the germline V gene. CDR3 length: 13 amino acids. This CDR3 is CASSSGTRTEQYF. The CDR3 DNA is TGTGCCAGCAGTTCCGGGACGCGGACCGAGCAGTACTTC.

The chain joins TRBV30 to TRBJ2-6; D remains unclear. Deletions cut 5 bases from V and 4 bases from J, with 9 bases between. The CDR3 contains 13 residues. Germline V gene data show CDR1 as GTSNPN and CDR2 as SVGIG (reference sequence). The CDR3 protein is CAWGVTGANVLTF. The DNA of the CDR3 is TGTGCCTGGGGGGTTACCGGGGCCAACGTCCTGACTTTC.

J is TRBJ2-2 and V is TRBV11-3; D may be TRBD2 (8 bases). In germline, CDR1 is SGHNT, CDR2 YENEEA. The CDR3 length is 16 residues. Trimming removed 5 bases from V and 5 bases from J, with 18 bases in between. CDR3 residues: CASSQGGLERTGELFF. For the CDR3, the DNA is TGTGCCAGCAGCCAGGGGGGACTAGAGAGGACCGGGGAGCTGTTTTTT.

The V and J genes are TRBV5-1 and TRBJ2-4; D not resolved. This CDR3 has 14 residues. The germline V gene has CDR1 SGHRS and CDR2 YFSETQ. Trimming stripped 4 bases from V and 0 bases from J, with 8 bases between. CDR3 sequence reads: CASSLTQAKNIQYF. The DNA of the CDR3 is TGCGCCAGCAGCCTGACACAAGCCAAAAACATTCAGTACTTC.

This chain uses TRBV7-3 with TRBJ2-5; TRBD1 might be the D (5 bases). This CDR3 is 11 amino acids long. Trimming removed 5 bases at V and 4 bases at J, with 5 bases between. Germline CDR1 SGHTA, CDR2 FQGTGA. The CDR3 nucleotides are TGTGCCAGCAGCCAGGGAGAGACCCAGTACTTC. It yields the protein CASSQGETQYF.

The V gene is TRBV27, the J gene TRBJ2-3; TRBD2 aligns across 8 bases. Germline lookup yields CDR1 MNHEY and CDR2 SMNVEV (reference sequence). CDR3 length: 16 amino acids. J lost 5 bases, V lost 4 bases, and 11 bases had no gene match. The DNA of the CDR3 is TGTGCCAGCAGTTCCCCGGGAGGGCCCGGAGGAGATACGCAGTATTTT. This encodes CASSSPGGPGGDTQYF.

A remark on this clone: The sample has other DNA sequences that encode this CDR3 too. The rearrangement joins TRBV5-1 to TRBJ2-1; TRBD2 matches 9 bases. The V gene end was trimmed by 5 bases and the J gene end by 0 bases; junction bases not matched to a gene: 3. CDR1 is SGHRS, CDR2 YFSETQ, per germline. The CDR3 is 15 amino acids. The CDR3 loop reads CASSFSGSSYNEQFF. The CDR3 DNA is TGCGCCAGCAGTTTTAGCGGGAGCTCCTACAATGAGCAGTTCTTC.

V gene TRBV27 combines with J gene TRBJ2-7, with D perhaps TRBD2 (5 bases). Trimming stripped 3 bases from V and 3 bases from J, with 12 bases between. This CDR3 contains 14 residues. Germline V gives CDR1 MNHEY, CDR2 SMNVEV (reference sequence). As DNA, the CDR3 is TGTGCCAGCAGTTTCGGTGGGAGTCTCTACGAGCAGTACTTC. Translated: CASSFGGSLYEQYF.

Concerning this clone itself: The sample carries other DNA sequences with the same CDR3. J is TRBJ1-5 and V is TRBV5-1, with 11 positions matching TRBD1. This CDR3 is 14 amino acids long. The trim removed 4 bases at V and 7 bases at J, leaving 4 bases unmatched. The germline V gene encodes CDR1 SGHRS and CDR2 YFSETQ. CDR3 protein: CASSLGTGGQPQHF. The CDR3 DNA sequence: TGCGCCAGCAGCCTTGGGACAGGGGGACAGCCCCAGCATTTT.

This chain uses TRBV6-1 with TRBJ1-1, with D uncertain. V lost 5 bases and J 0 bases, leaving 13 bases between the germline ends. In germline, CDR1 is MNHNS, CDR2 SASEGT. CDR3 length equals 15 residues. CDR3 bases: TGTGCCAGCAGTCCTACCCGGGCCGTGAACACTGAAGCTTTCTTT. It yields the protein CASSPTRAVNTEAFF.

The V call is TRBV19, the J call TRBJ1-3, with D uncertain. Trimming stripped 6 bases from V and 0 bases from J, with 9 bases between. The CDR3 has 14 amino acids. Per germline, CDR1 LNHDA and CDR2 SQIVND (reference sequence). DNA of the CDR3: TGTGCCAGTAGACGGCAGACCTCTGGAAACACCATATATTTT. This codes for CASRRQTSGNTIYF.

The genes are TRBV18 and TRBJ2-7, with TRBD2 matching 9 bases. The CDR3 covers 15 residues. CDR1 KGHSH and CDR2 LQKENI come from the germline V gene. The V gene end was trimmed by 2 bases and the J gene end by 6 bases; junction bases not matched to a gene: 8. This CDR3 is CASSPVVGLAPEQYF. The DNA of the CDR3 is TGTGCCAGCTCACCAGTGGTGGGACTAGCTCCCGAGCAGTACTTC.

This chain joins TRBV7-9 and TRBJ1-4; D uncertain. The CDR3 contains 16 residues. Germline V gives CDR1 SEHNR, CDR2 FQNEAQ (reference sequence). V was pared by 3 bases and J by 0 bases, with 11 bases between. The CDR3 is CASSFKVWATNEKLFF. CDR3 DNA sequence: TGTGCCAGCAGCTTTAAAGTTTGGGCAACTAATGAAAAACTGTTTTTT. Using reference TRBV7-9 and TRBJ1-4 for the parts outside the CDR3, the full variable domain is DTGVSQNPRHKITKRGQNVTFRCDPISEHNRLYWYRQTLGQGPEFLTYFQNEAQLEKSRLLSDRFSAERPKGSFSTLEIQRTEQGDSAMYLCASSFKVWATNEKLFFGSGTQLSVL.

This clone has a single count. The rearrangement uses TRBV16 and TRBJ1-2; 7 bases agree with TRBD1. Per the germline V gene, CDR1 is KGHSY and CDR2 is FQNENV. The length of the CDR3 is 17 residues. Germline trimming cut 1 base from V and 4 bases from J; bases unmatched to any gene: 12. CDR3 residues: CASSQYAQTGAGYGYTF. The CDR3 nucleotides read TGTGCCAGCAGCCAATATGCCCAAACAGGGGCTGGCTATGGCTACACCTTC.

The CDR3 nucleotides read TGTGCCAGCAGAGGTTTTGGGAACACTGAAGCTTTCTTT. The encoded protein is CASRGFGNTEAFF. The chain employs TRBV6-5 and TRBJ1-1, with D unresolved. With 6 bases removed from V and 1 base from J, the gap between germline ends came to 9 bases. Germline CDR1 is MNHEY and CDR2 is SVGAGI. The CDR3 is made up of 13 amino acids.

V and J are TRBV2 and TRBJ2-3; unclear D gene. Trimming removed 7 bases from V and 0 bases from J, with 14 bases in between. CDR3 length equals 15 residues. The germline gives CDR1 SNHLY, CDR2 FYNNEI. Here the CDR3 reads CASKSFGLSTDTQYF. Written as DNA, the CDR3 is TGTGCCAGCAAGTCCTTTGGCCTTAGCACAGATACGCAGTATTTT.

CDR3 loop: CASSDRGLEQYF. CDR3 in DNA: TGTGCCAGCAGTGACAGGGGCCTCGAGCAGTACTTC. J is TRBJ2-7 and V is TRBV25-1, with a possible D match to TRBD1 (6 bases). There are 12 residues in the CDR3. V was shortened by 3 bases and J by 6 bases, with 9 bases between the two germline ends. In germline, CDR1 is MGHDK, CDR2 SYGVNS.

The V and J genes are TRBV18 and TRBJ2-5; D gene uncertain. Trimming pared 0 bases from V and 4 bases from J, leaving 6 bases between. This CDR3 is built from 13 residues. The germline V gene has CDR1 KGHSH and CDR2 LQKENI. For the CDR3, the DNA is TGTGCCAGCTCACCACCGGTGACAGAGACCCAGTACTTC. Its translation: CASSPPVTETQYF.

This sequence joins TRBV7-8 and TRBJ2-3; D call uncertain. Trimming removed 5 bases from V and 4 bases from J, with 13 bases in between. Germline loops: CDR1 SGHVS, CDR2 FQNEAQ. CDR3 length: 14 amino acids. CDR3: CASSRGSTADTQYF. CDR3 nucleotides: TGTGCCAGCAGCCGCGGATCCACGGCAGATACGCAGTATTTT.

This chain links TRBV11-2 with TRBJ2-5; D is possibly TRBD1 or TRBD2 (5 bases each). This CDR3 is 14 amino acids long. The V and J ends lost 6 bases and 3 bases respectively, with 14 bases between them. Germline V gene lookup returns CDR1 SGHAT and CDR2 FQNNGV. The chain's CDR3 is CASSPGSGKETQYF. CDR3 nucleotides: TGTGCCAGCAGTCCGGGGTCAGGGAAAGAGACCCAGTACTTC.

This clone appeared once. The rearrangement links TRBV19 to TRBJ1-5; D might be TRBD1 (6 bases). The CDR3 is made up of 13 amino acids. Trimming removed 6 bases from V and 7 bases from J, with 13 bases in between. CDR1 is LNHDA and CDR2 is SQIVND in the germline V gene (reference sequence). The CDR3 DNA reads as TGTGCCAGTAGCGACCAGGGGAACCAGCCCCAGCATTTT. It is translated as CASSDQGNQPQHF.

This clone was recorded once. V usage is TRBV5-1 and J usage is TRBJ1-1; 7 bases are a match to TRBD1. Germline V gives CDR1 SGHRS, CDR2 YFSETQ. The J segment lost 0 bases and the V segment lost 5 bases, leaving 10 bases of the junction unmatched. This CDR3 has 16 residues. CDR3 sequence reads: CASRPIQGRVNTEAFF. The CDR3 nucleotides read TGCGCCAGCAGACCAATACAGGGGAGGGTGAACACTGAAGCTTTCTTT.

The chain employs TRBV14 and TRBJ2-1; possible D gene TRBD2, 5 bases. CDR3 length: 16 residues. V was clipped by 7 bases and J by 0 bases, with 16 bases between them. Looked up from germline, CDR1 is SGHDN and CDR2 is FVKESK. The CDR3 sequence: CASTPRGTSSYNEQFF. The CDR3 DNA sequence: TGTGCCAGCACCCCCCGGGGTACGAGCTCCTACAATGAGCAGTTCTTC.

The rearrangement uses TRBV7-9 and TRBJ2-6; 8 bases are shared with TRBD2. Trimming took 6 bases from V and 0 from J; bases not matched to a gene: 10. CDR1 is SEHNR and CDR2 is FQNEAQ in the germline V gene (reference sequence). This CDR3 contains 18 residues. CDR3 sequence reads: CASRSQLADSSGANVLTF. In nucleotides, the CDR3 is TGTGCCAGCAGATCTCAACTAGCGGATTCCTCTGGGGCCAACGTCCTGACTTTC.